This T cell receptor beta chain was captured in a study of graft-versus-host responses after intestinal transplantation. Study context: Transplants given to recipients were multivisceral, liver-intestinal, or isolated intestinal.

The data were produced by immunoSEQ multiplex PCR, yet TCRdb's version contains in-frame clones alone and is incomplete. This table holds 77,000 or so clones, about 94% found once. Remarks on this clone: Its antigen is still unknown.

General observations from the study: Recipient marrow held GvH clones, some first seen in ileum or blood. High graft-versus-host to host-versus-graft clonal ratios were seen in allografts of patients with graft-donor T cell macrochimerism.

Per the germline V gene, CDR1 is MDHEN and CDR2 is SYDVKM. Trimming cost V 3 bases and J 6 bases; bases outside gene matches: 6. The CDR3 totals 15 residues. The source was unstimulated CD8+ T cells sorted from spleen or lymph node cells, collected before intestinal transplant. V gene TRBV28 combines with J gene TRBJ2-1, with 9 nucleotides matching TRBD2. The origin of this receptor is a human donor who received an intestinal transplant. For the CDR3, the DNA is TGTGCCAGCAGTTTCCTAGCGGGATCTAGCAATGAGCAGTTCTTC. Protein product: CASSFLAGSSNEQFF.